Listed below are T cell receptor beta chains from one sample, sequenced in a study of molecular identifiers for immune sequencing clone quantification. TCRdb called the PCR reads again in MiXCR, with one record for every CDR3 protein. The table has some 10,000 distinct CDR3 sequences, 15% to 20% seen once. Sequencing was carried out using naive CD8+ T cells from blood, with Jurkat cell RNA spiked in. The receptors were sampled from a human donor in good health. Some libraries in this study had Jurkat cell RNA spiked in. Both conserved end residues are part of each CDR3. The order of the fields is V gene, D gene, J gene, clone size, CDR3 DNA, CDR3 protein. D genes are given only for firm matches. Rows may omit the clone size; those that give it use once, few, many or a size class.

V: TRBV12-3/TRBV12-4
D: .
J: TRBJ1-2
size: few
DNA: TGTGCCAGCAGTGTCAGTAACTATGGCTACACCTTC
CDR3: CASSVSNYGYTF

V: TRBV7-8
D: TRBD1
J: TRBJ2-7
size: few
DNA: TGTGCCAGCAGCTTAGCGCCGGGACAGGGGTTCTACGAGCAGTACTTC
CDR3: CASSLAPGQGFYEQYF

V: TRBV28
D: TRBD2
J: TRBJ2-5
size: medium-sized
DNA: TGTGCCAGCAGTTTAGGGACTAGCGGGAGGGAGTGGCAAGAGACCCAGTACTTC
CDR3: CASSLGTSGREWQETQYF

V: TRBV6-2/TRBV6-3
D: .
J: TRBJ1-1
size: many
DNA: TGTGCCAGCAGTTTCACTGGTGAAGCTTTCTTT
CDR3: CASSFTGEAFF

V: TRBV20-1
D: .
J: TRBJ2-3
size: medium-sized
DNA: TGCAGTGCTCCTACGGCGGTTGCGAGGGGATTGGGAAACACAGATACGCAGTATTTT
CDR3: CSAPTAVARGLGNTDTQYF

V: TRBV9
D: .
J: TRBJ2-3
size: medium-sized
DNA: TGTGCCAGCAGCGACTGGACAGATACGCAGTATTTT
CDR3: CASSDWTDTQYF

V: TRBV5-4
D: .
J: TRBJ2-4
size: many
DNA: TGTGCCAGCAGCTTGCTTTCGGGGCTGGACATTCAGTACTTC
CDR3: CASSLLSGLDIQYF

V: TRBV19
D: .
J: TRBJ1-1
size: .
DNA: TGTGCCAGTAGTGTTACGGGGACTGAAGCTTTCTTT
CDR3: CASSVTGTEAFF

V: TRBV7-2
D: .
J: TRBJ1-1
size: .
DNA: TGTGCCAGCACCTGCACTGAAGCTTTCTTT
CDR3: CASTCTEAFF

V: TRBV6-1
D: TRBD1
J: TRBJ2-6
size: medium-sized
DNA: TGTGCCAGCCGAGGGATGACGACAGGGCGAGGGGCCAACGTCCTGACTTTC
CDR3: CASRGMTTGRGANVLTF

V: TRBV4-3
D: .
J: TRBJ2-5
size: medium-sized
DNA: TGCGCCAGCAGCCAAGATAGAGGGGCTTTAGAGACCCAGTACTTC
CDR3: CASSQDRGALETQYF

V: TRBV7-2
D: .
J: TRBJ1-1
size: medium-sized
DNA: TGTGCCAGCAGCCCCTCGCTCAGGATCGGTGAAGCTTTCTTT
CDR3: CASSPSLRIGEAFF

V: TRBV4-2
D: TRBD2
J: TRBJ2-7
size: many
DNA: TGTGCCAGCAGCCAAGTAGCGGGAGACGAGCAGTACTTC
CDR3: CASSQVAGDEQYF

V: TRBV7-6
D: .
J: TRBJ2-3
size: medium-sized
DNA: TGTGCCAGCAGCTTCCGCGGGCAGCTCACAGATACGCAGTATTTT
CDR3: CASSFRGQLTDTQYF

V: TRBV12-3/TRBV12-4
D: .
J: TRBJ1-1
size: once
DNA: TGTGCCAGCAGTACGGGACTCCCGAACACTGAAGCTTTCTTT
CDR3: CASSTGLPNTEAFF

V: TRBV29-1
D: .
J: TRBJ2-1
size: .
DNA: TGCAGCGTTGAAGAGGGGACCCACAATGAGCAGTTCTTC
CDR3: CSVEEGTHNEQFF

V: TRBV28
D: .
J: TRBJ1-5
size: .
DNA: TGCGCCAGCAGTCCGGGGGGGGCACGGGGGACCAATCAGCCCCGGCATTTT
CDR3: CASSPGGARGTNQPRHF

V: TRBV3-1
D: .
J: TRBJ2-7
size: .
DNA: TGTGCCAGCAGGCAGTCAAGCTCCGACGAGCAGTACTTC
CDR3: CASRQSSSDEQYF

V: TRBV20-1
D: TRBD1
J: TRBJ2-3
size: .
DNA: TGCAGTGCTAGGATCATCGGACAGGGTGAGAATACGCAGTATTTT
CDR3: CSARIIGQGENTQYF

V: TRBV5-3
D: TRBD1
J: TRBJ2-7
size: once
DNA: TGTGCCAACAGCTGGCGCGGGACAGGGGACGAGCAGTACTTC
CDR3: CANSWRGTGDEQYF

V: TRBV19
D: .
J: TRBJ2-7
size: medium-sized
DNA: TGTGCCAGTAGTAGGGACATCGCCTACGAGCAGTACTTC
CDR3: CASSRDIAYEQYF

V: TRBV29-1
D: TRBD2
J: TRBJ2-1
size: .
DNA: TGCAGCGTTGGGCTAGCGGACTACAATGAGCAGTTCTTC
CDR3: CSVGLADYNEQFF

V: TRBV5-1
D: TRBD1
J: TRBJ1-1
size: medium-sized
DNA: TGCGCCAGCAGCTCAGGACAGGGAGTCACTGAAGCTTTCTTT
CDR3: CASSSGQGVTEAFF

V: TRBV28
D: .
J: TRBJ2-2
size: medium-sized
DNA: TGTGCCAGCAGTTTATTTAGGGTAAACACCGGGGAGCTGTTTTTT
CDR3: CASSLFRVNTGELFF

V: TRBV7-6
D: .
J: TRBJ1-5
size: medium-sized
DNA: TGTGCCAGCAGCTTAGGGCCCGGGGGCAATCAGCCCCAGCATTTT
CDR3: CASSLGPGGNQPQHF

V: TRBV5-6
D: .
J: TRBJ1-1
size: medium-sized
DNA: TGTGCCAGCAGCTTAGGGGGGAATGAAGCTTTCTTT
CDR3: CASSLGGNEAFF

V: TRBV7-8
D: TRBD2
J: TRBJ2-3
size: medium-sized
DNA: TGTGCCAGCAGCGCCCCGGGACTAGGCCTCACAGATACGCAGTATTTT
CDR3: CASSAPGLGLTDTQYF

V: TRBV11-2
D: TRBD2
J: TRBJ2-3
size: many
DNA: TGTGCCAGCAGCCGAACTAGCGGGGGCACAGATACGCAGTATTTT
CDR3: CASSRTSGGTDTQYF

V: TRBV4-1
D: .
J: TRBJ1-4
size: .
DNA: TGCGCCAGCAGCCAAGTTGGTGAAGGCGCCGAAAAACTGTTTTTT
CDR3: CASSQVGEGAEKLFF

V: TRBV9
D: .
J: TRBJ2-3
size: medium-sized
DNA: TGTGCCAGCGGGCCCCACGAAGATACGCAGTATTTT
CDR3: CASGPHEDTQYF

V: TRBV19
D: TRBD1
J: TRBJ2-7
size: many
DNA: TGTGCCAGTAGTATAATAGGGGGCCACGAGCAGTACTTC
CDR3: CASSIIGGHEQYF

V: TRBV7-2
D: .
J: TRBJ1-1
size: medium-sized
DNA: TGTGCCAGCAGCTTGGCTTACTGGACGGCCAACACTGAAGCTTTCTTT
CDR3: CASSLAYWTANTEAFF

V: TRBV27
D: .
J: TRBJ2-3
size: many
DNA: TGTGCCAGCAGTTTATCCCCGGGAGCAGGCTTAGGGACAGATACGCAGTATTTT
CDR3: CASSLSPGAGLGTDTQYF

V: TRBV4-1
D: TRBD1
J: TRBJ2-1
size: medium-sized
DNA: TGCGCCAGCAGCCACGAGACAGGGTACAATGAGCAGTTCTTC
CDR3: CASSHETGYNEQFF

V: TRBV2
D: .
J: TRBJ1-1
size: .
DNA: TGTGCCAGCAGCCCTGGGGGGGGGCTGGTTGAAGCTTTCTTT
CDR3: CASSPGGGLVEAFF

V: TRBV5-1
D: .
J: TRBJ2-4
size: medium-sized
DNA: TGCGCCAGCAGCTTGGGACTATCACTAGCCAAAAACATTCAGTACTTC
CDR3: CASSLGLSLAKNIQYF

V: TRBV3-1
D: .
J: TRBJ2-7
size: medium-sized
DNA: TGTGCCAGCAGCCTGGACCCCTCCTACGAGCAGTACTTC
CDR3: CASSLDPSYEQYF

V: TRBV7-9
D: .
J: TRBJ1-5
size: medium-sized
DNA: TGTGCCAGCAGCCCTCCAGGGGCGGGCAATCAGCCCCAGCATTTT
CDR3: CASSPPGAGNQPQHF

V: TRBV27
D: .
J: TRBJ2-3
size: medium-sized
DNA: TGTGCCAGCAGTTTATTACTAGCCTTAGATACGCAGTATTTT
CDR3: CASSLLLALDTQYF

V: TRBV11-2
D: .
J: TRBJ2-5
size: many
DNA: TGTGCCAGCAGTACCTGGAACAGTAACCAAGAGACCCAGTACTTC
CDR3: CASSTWNSNQETQYF

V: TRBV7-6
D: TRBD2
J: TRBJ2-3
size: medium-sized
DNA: TGTGCCAGCAGCCCAGGGGGACTAGCGGGAGTAGATACGCAGTATTTT
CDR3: CASSPGGLAGVDTQYF

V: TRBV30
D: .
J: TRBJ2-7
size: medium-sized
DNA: TGTGCCTGGAGTTTCGGGACCTACGAGCAGTACTTC
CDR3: CAWSFGTYEQYF

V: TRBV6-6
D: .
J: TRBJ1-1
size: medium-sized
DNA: TGTGCCAGCAGACATGTACCGAACACTGAAGCTTTCTTT
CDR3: CASRHVPNTEAFF

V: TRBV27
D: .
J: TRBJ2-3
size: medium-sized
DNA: TGTGCCAGCAGTTTCTCCTGGCACAGCCGCCTCGATACGCAGTATTTT
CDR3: CASSFSWHSRLDTQYF

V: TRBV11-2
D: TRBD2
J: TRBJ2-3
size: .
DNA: TGTGCCAGTCGAGGCGGGAGGGCCAGAGATACGCAGTATTTT
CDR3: CASRGGRARDTQYF

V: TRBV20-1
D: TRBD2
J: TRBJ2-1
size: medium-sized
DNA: TGCAGTGCTAGGGGAACTAGCGGGAGGGCCTTTGAGCAGTTCTTC
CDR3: CSARGTSGRAFEQFF

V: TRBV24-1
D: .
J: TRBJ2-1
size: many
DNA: TGTGCCACCAGTGATTTGCAGGTGGGACCTTCGACCGATGAGCAGTTCTTC
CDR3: CATSDLQVGPSTDEQFF

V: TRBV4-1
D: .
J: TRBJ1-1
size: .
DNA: TGCGCCAGCAGCCAAATTCGATCGATGAACACTGAAGCTTTCTTT
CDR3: CASSQIRSMNTEAFF

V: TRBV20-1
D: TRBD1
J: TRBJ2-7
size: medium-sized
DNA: TGCAGTGCTCCCCATCGACAGGGAGACCCCTACGAGCAGTACTTC
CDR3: CSAPHRQGDPYEQYF

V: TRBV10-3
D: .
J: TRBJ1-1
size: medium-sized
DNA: TGTGCCATCACTCGGGGTACTGAAGCTTTCTTT
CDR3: CAITRGTEAFF

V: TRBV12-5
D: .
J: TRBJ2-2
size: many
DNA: TGTGCTAGTGGTTTTTGGCACAGGGGAGGGACCGGGGAGCTGTTTTTT
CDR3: CASGFWHRGGTGELFF

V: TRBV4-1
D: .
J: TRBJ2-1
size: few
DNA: TGCGCCAGCAGCCAAACGAGCAGGGACCCCCCCACGGAGCAGTTCTTC
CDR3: CASSQTSRDPPTEQFF

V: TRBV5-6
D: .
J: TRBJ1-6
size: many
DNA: TGTGCCAGCAGAATGACAAGGGGGGGACCCTATAATTCACCCCTCCACTTT
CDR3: CASRMTRGGPYNSPLHF

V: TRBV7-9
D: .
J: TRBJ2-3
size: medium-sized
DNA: TGTGCCAGCAGCCTCATAGGGGGACCTAGCACAGATACGCAGTATTTT
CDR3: CASSLIGGPSTDTQYF

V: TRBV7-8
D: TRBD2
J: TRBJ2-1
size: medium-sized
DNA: TGTGCCAGCAGCTCTGGACTAGCGGGAGGGCACTCCTACAATGAGCAGTTCTTC
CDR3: CASSSGLAGGHSYNEQFF

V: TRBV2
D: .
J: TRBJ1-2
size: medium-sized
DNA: TGTGCCAGCAGTGACGGGGGTTTTAACTATGGCTACACCTTC
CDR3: CASSDGGFNYGYTF

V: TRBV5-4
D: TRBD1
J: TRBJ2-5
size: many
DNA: TGTGCCAGCAGCGGTCGACAGGGCGATCAAGAGACCCAGTACTTC
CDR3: CASSGRQGDQETQYF

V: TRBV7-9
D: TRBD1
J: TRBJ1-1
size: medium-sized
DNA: TGTGCCAGCAGCTTAGCCCTGGGACAGGGTGAAGCTTTCTTT
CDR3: CASSLALGQGEAFF

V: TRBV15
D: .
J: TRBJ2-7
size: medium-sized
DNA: TGTGCCACCAGCAGAGAGGGTACGACGCGGGTGGAGGGCGAGCAGTACTTC
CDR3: CATSREGTTRVEGEQYF